In its sample, the clone carrying this TCR beta chain was seen many times. Each CDR3 protein gets one entry after TCRdb re-called the RT-PCR reads with MiXCR. The data hold about 680,000 distinct CDR3 sequences, with 14% observed a single time. Trimming took 0 bases from V and 1 from J, leaving 11 bases between them. The CDR3 loop spans 16 amino acids. Germline assignment: CDR1 MNHNY and CDR2 SVGAGI (reference sequence). The receptor was derived from a female donor in good health, serving as a healthy control. The specimen sequenced was memory CD4+ T cells from blood. The chain combines TRBV6-6 with TRBJ2-3, with a possible D match to TRBD2 (7 bases). Written as DNA, the CDR3 is TGTGCCAGCAGTTACTCGGGGGGGCGAGGCACAGATACGCAGTATTTT. It specifies CASSYSGGRGTDTQYF.